The 23 T cell receptor beta chains given below trace back to one sample, sequenced in a study of post-analysis software for immune sequencing data. Study-wide findings and caveats: In patients, TRBV5-6, TRBV5-1 and TRBV20-1 belonged to four or five TRBV segments found more frequently than in controls.

Their specific antigens are unknown. The TCR beta cDNA libraries contained unique molecular identifiers. One entry per CDR3 protein results from TCRdb running MiXCR on the PCR reads. The sample has 740,000 or so distinct CDR3 sequences, roughly 50% seen once. Sequencing was carried out using blood. The receptor source for this set is a girl aged 10-17 years with multiple sclerosis.

The chain combines TRBV4-1 with TRBJ1-5, with D possibly matching TRBD1 (6 bases). V was clipped by 2 bases and J by 10 bases, with 21 bases between them. There are 16 residues in the CDR3. In germline, CDR1 is MGHRA, CDR2 YSYEKL. CDR3 in amino acids: CASSQSPGQRRGPQHF. CDR3 bases: TGCGCCAGCAGCCAATCCCCCGGACAGAGAAGAGGACCCCAGCATTTT.

V gene TRBV30 combines with J gene TRBJ2-7; the D gene could be TRBD1 or TRBD2 (5 bases each). The V gene lost 2 bases and the J gene lost 6 bases, with 11 bases spanning the gap. The CDR3 has 12 residues. Per the germline V gene, CDR1 is GTSNPN and CDR2 is SVGIG (reference sequence). Here the CDR3 reads CAWSRTGAEQYF. The CDR3 nucleotides are TGTGCCTGGAGTCGGACTGGGGCCGAGCAGTACTTC.

The chain is built from TRBV29-1 and TRBJ2-3; D uncertain. Trimming took off 4 bases at V and 3 bases at J, with 5 bases between the two ends. This CDR3 spans 11 amino acids. In germline, CDR1 is SQVTM, CDR2 ANQGSEA. The DNA of the CDR3 is TGCAGCGTTGGGGAAACAGATACGCAGTATTTT. Its translation: CSVGETDTQYF.

This clonotype appeared a few times. The rearrangement links TRBV10-3 to TRBJ1-2; 10 bases map to TRBD1. This CDR3 spans 13 amino acids. Trimming cost V 8 bases and J 6 bases; bases outside gene matches: 6. In germline, CDR1 is ENHRY, CDR2 SYGVKD. CDR3 coding DNA: TGTGCCATCTCCGGACAGGGGGTCGATGGCTACACCTTC. It yields the protein CAISGQGVDGYTF.

V and J are TRBV7-3 and TRBJ2-3; 7 positions agree with TRBD1. CDR1 and CDR2 (germline): SGHTA, FQGTGA. V lost 5 bases and J lost 3; bases outside the gene matches: 8. This CDR3 region has 15 residues. The CDR3 region is CASSPTGVGTDTQYF. CDR3 bases: TGTGCCAGCAGCCCTACAGGGGTTGGGACAGATACGCAGTATTTT.

The chain joins TRBV5-1 to TRBJ2-1; the match to TRBD2 covers 7 bases. Germline V gives CDR1 SGHRS, CDR2 YFSETQ. This CDR3 has 17 amino acids. V trimming: 4 bases; J trimming: 8 bases; junction bases outside the gene matches: 18. Here the CDR3 DNA reads TGCGCCAGCAGCCCAACTAAGTGGGAGGGCCGGGGGTATGAGCAGTTCTTC. This encodes CASSPTKWEGRGYEQFF.

The rearrangement joins TRBV7-3 to TRBJ2-3; possible D gene TRBD2, 5 bases. The V end was cut by 5 bases, the J end by 1 base, with 22 bases between. CDR3 size: 18 residues. The germline gives CDR1 SGHTA, CDR2 FQGTGA. The CDR3 DNA reads TGTGCCAGCAGCCCCGGTTCGGTCAAGAGGAGGCGCACAGATACGCAGTATTTT. Its translation is CASSPGSVKRRRTDTQYF.

The chain uses TRBV27 and TRBJ2-7; the match to TRBD1 covers 7 bases. V shed 0 bases, J shed 5 bases, and the junction held 4 bases outside the gene matches. The CDR3 totals 14 residues. CDR1 and CDR2 (germline): MNHEY, SMNVEV (reference sequence). CDR3 sequence: CASSLSIQGDEQYF. CDR3 nucleotide sequence: TGTGCCAGCAGTTTATCGATCCAGGGGGACGAGCAGTACTTC.

In this sample, this clonotype turned up a few times. The chain links TRBV7-2 to TRBJ2-2; unclear D gene. The CDR3 sequence is 13 residues long. V was shortened by 7 bases and J by 2 bases, with 8 bases between the two germline ends. Germline loops: CDR1 SGHTA, CDR2 FQGNSA. The CDR3 sequence is CASTPTNTGELFF. CDR3 bases: TGTGCCAGCACGCCCACCAACACCGGGGAGCTGTTTTTT.

This sequence joins TRBV10-3 and TRBJ2-1, with 11 bases lining up with TRBD2. CDR1 and CDR2 from the germline V gene are ENHRY and SYGVKD. J gave up 4 bases and V 4 bases, and 3 bases lay outside the gene matches. The length of the CDR3 is 15 residues. The CDR3 loop reads CAISAGTSGYNEQFF. CDR3 DNA: TGTGCCATCAGTGCCGGGACTAGCGGTTACAATGAGCAGTTCTTC.

The DNA of the CDR3 is TGTGCCAGCAGCCTAGGGCGGGACGTACTCTCCTACGAGCAGTACTTC. Translated, it gives CASSLGRDVLSYEQYF. The rearrangement joins TRBV14 to TRBJ2-7; D is possibly TRBD2 (6 bases). CDR3 length equals 16 residues. Germline V lookup: CDR1 SGHDN, CDR2 FVKESK. Between the trimmed V and J ends, which lost 4 bases and 0 bases, there was a span of 16 bases.

This clonotype was detected once. The chain has TRBV6-4 and TRBJ1-4, with D unresolved. Germline V CDR1 and CDR2: MRHNA, SNTAGT. The CDR3 is made up of 16 amino acids. The V gene lost 4 bases and the J gene lost 2 bases, with 14 bases spanning the gap. In DNA form, the CDR3 reads TGTGCCAGCAGTGTAGGGAGGGCGGCGACTAATGAAAAACTGTTTTTT. Translation: CASSVGRAATNEKLFF.

The V gene is TRBV7-2, the J gene TRBJ2-3; TRBD2 matches at 9 bases. The V gene end was trimmed by 5 bases and the J gene end by 3 bases; junction bases not matched to a gene: 12. This CDR3 comprises 17 residues. Germline CDR1 reads SGHTA; CDR2 reads FQGNSA. The CDR3 loop is CASSKVLAGGLTDTQYF. The CDR3 nucleotides are TGTGCCAGCAGCAAGGTACTAGCGGGCGGACTAACAGATACGCAGTATTTT.

The rearrangement links TRBV29-1 to TRBJ2-7; 12 nucleotides line up with TRBD2. V lost 1 base to trimming and J lost 2 bases; unmatched junction nucleotides: 12. There are 18 residues in the CDR3. In germline, CDR1 is SQVTM, CDR2 ANQGSEA. CDR3 in amino acids: CSVEGRTSGIFSTYEQYF. The DNA for the CDR3 is TGCAGCGTTGAAGGTAGGACTAGCGGGATCTTCTCTACCTACGAGCAGTACTTC.

The J gene is TRBJ2-7, the V gene TRBV12-3 or TRBV12-4; 7 bases line up with TRBD1. The trim removed 4 bases at V and 2 bases at J, leaving 5 bases unmatched. CDR3 length: 14 amino acids. CDR3 residues: CASSSPDRAYEQYF. In nucleotides, the CDR3 is TGTGCCAGCAGTTCCCCAGACAGGGCCTACGAGCAGTACTTC.

V and J are TRBV11-2 and TRBJ2-5; D may match TRBD1 or TRBD2 (5 bases each). The CDR3 spans 16 residues. V shed 3 bases and J shed 5 bases, with 19 bases lying between them. The germline V gene encodes CDR1 SGHAT and CDR2 FQNNGV. The CDR3 nucleotides are TGTGCCAGCAGCTTGGGACCAGCCCCTAAACGGGAGACCCAGTACTTC. It yields the protein CASSLGPAPKRETQYF.

The sample holds a few counts of this clonotype. The chain joins TRBV6-4 to TRBJ2-7, with 9 nucleotides matching TRBD1. The CDR3 spans 14 residues. Unmatched junction bases numbered 10, after V lost 7 bases and J lost 6 bases. Germline V gene data show CDR1 as MRHNA and CDR2 as SNTAGT. The CDR3 spells CASTTRDRDREQYF. The CDR3 region has the DNA TGTGCCAGCACAACCCGGGACAGGGACCGCGAGCAGTACTTC.

This clonotype was seen a handful of times. DNA of the CDR3: TGCAGTGCAGCGCCGGTGGAGGGGCGAGGAGATACGCAGTATTTT. Amino acids: CSAAPVEGRGDTQYF. The chain joins TRBV20-1 to TRBJ2-3; possibly TRBD2 for D (6 bases). There are 15 residues in the CDR3. V lost 6 bases and J lost 5, with 21 bases in between. Germline-derived CDR1 and CDR2 are DFQATT and SNEGSKA (reference sequence).

This CDR3 reads CASSPTGSGGNTIYF. The CDR3 bases are TGTGCCAGCAGCCCGACAGGGTCCGGGGGAAACACCATATATTTT. The chain uses TRBV7-2 and TRBJ1-3, with TRBD1 identical over 7 bases. The germline CDR1 and CDR2 sequences are SGHTA and FQGNSA. The V and J ends lost 5 bases and 4 bases, in that order; junction bases with no gene match: 8. The CDR3 consists of 15 residues.

The chain joins TRBV7-2 to TRBJ2-3; TRBD2 aligns across 16 bases. Per germline, CDR1 SGHTA and CDR2 FQGNSA. The CDR3 extends over 17 amino acids. V was pared by 4 bases and J by 4 bases, with 5 bases of the junction left unmatched. The CDR3 reads CASSSGTSGGAPDTQYF. The CDR3 nucleotides read TGTGCCAGCAGCTCCGGGACTAGCGGGGGGGCCCCAGATACGCAGTATTTT.

CDR3 loop: CASRLSRANTGELFF. In DNA form, the CDR3 reads TGTGCCAGCAGGCTCAGTAGGGCCAACACCGGGGAGCTGTTTTTT. The gene calls are TRBV12-3 or TRBV12-4 and TRBJ2-2; D is uncertain. The CDR3 is 15 amino acids. Trimming stripped 6 bases from V and 2 bases from J, with 13 bases between.

The rearrangement uses TRBV5-1 and TRBJ2-7, with D possibly matching TRBD1 (7 bases). V lost 7 bases and J 3 bases, leaving 20 bases between the germline ends. CDR3 length: 15 residues. Germline CDR1 reads SGHRS; CDR2 reads YFSETQ. CDR3 residues: CASGSGGAGGYEQYF. The DNA of the CDR3 is TGCGCCAGCGGCTCTGGAGGGGCAGGGGGCTACGAGCAGTACTTC.

CDR3 nucleotide sequence: TGCAGCGTTTCCCGCGGAGGGAGTTGCTACGAGCAGTACTTC. Its translation is CSVSRGGSCYEQYF. This chain joins TRBV29-1 and TRBJ2-5; D perhaps matches TRBD2 (6 bases). The DNA end is a closer match to TRBJ2-7, so the J assignment may be wrong. Per the germline V gene, CDR1 is SQVTM and CDR2 is ANQGSEA. This CDR3 region has 14 residues.